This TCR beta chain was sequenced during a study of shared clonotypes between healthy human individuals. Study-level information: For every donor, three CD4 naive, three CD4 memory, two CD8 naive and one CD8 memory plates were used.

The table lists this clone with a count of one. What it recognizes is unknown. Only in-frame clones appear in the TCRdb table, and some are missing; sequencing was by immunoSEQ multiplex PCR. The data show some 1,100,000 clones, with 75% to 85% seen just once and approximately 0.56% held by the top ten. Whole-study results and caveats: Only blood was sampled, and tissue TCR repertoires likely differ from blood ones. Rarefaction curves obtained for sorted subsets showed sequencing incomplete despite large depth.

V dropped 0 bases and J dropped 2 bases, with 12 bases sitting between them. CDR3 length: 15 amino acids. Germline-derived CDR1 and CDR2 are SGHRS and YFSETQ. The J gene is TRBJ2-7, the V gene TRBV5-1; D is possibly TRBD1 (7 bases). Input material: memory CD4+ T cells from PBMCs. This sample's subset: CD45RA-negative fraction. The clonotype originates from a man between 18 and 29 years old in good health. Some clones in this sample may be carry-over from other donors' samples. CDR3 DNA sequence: TGCGCCAGCAGCTTGGCGGCAGGGGGGACCTACGAGCAGTACTTC. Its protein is CASSLAAGGTYEQYF.